This TCR beta chain was sequenced in a study of blood T cell repertoires in COVID-19. This clone was seen only once. The junction differs from germline at one of its ends, possibly a read error. Only in-frame clones appear in the TCRdb table, and some are missing; sequencing was by immunoSEQ multiplex PCR. Found here are a few hundred thousand clones, around 87% of them singletons; the top ten hold 3% to 3.5%. The germline V gene encodes CDR1 SNHLY and CDR2 FYNNEI. The CDR3 spans 13 residues. This chain joins TRBV2 and TRBJ1-2; D is perhaps TRBD1 (5 bases). What was sequenced was peripheral blood. The clonotype was recovered from a man aged 55 to 69 with acute or convalescent COVID-19. This CDR3 is CASREDRTYGYTF. CDR3 nucleotides: TGTGCCAGCAGGGAAGACAGAACCTATGGCTACACCTTC. The variable domain in full, with the rest retrieved from reference TRBV2 and TRBJ1-2, is EPEVTQTPSHQVTQMGQEVILRCVPISNHLYFYWYRQILGQKVEFLVSFYNNEISEKSEIFDDQFSVERPDGSNFTLKIRSTKLEDSAMYFCASREDRTYGYTFGSGTRLTVV.